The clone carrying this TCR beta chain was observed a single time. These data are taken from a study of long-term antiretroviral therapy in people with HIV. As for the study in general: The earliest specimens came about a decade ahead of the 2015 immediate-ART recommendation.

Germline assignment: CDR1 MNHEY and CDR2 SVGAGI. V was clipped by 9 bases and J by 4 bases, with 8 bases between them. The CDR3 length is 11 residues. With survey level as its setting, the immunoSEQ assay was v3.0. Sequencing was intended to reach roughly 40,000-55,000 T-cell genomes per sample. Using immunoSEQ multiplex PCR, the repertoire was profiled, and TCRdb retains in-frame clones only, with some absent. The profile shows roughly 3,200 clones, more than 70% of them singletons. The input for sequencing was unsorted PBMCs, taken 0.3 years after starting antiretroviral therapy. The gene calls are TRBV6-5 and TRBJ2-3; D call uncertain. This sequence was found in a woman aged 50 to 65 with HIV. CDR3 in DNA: TGTGCCAGTCGGTTTTCAGATACGCAGTATTTT. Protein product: CASRFSDTQYF.